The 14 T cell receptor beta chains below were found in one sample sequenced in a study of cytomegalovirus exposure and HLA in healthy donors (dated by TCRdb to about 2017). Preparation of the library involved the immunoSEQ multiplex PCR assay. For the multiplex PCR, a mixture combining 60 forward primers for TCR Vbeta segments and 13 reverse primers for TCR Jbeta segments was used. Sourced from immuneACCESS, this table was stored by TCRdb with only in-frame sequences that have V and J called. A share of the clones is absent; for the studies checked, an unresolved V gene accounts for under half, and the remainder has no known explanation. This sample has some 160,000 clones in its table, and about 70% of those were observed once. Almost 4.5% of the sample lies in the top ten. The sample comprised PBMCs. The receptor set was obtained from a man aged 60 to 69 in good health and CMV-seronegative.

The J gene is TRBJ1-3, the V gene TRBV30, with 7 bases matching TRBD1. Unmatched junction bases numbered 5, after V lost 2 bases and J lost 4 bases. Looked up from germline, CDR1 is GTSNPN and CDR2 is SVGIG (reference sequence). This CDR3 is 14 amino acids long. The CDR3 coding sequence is TGTGCCTGGAGTCTTACAGGGGCGGGAAACACCATATATTTT. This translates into CAWSLTGAGNTIYF.

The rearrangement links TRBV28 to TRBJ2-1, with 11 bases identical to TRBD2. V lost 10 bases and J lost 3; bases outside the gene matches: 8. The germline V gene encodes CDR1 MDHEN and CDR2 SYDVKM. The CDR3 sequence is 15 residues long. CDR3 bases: TGTGCCACCATAAAACTAGCGGGAGTCTACAATGAGCAGTTCTTC. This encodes CATIKLAGVYNEQFF.

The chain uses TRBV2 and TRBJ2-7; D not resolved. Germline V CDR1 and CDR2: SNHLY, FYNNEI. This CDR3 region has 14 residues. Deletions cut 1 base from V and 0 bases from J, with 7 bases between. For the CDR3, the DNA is TGTGCCAGCAGTGAAGTGTCAGTCTCCTACGAGCAGTACTTC. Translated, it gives CASSEVSVSYEQYF.

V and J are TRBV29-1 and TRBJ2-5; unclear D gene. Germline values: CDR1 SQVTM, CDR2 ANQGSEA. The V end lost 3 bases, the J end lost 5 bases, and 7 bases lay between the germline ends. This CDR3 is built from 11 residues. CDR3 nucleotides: TGCAGCGTTGACAGGCCGGAGACCCAGTACTTC. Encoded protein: CSVDRPETQYF.

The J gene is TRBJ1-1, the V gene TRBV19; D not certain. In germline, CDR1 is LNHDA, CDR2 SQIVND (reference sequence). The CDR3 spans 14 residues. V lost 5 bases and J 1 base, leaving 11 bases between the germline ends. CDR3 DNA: TGTGCCAGTAGTTTAGTCGGAGAGAACACTGAAGCTTTCTTT. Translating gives CASSLVGENTEAFF.

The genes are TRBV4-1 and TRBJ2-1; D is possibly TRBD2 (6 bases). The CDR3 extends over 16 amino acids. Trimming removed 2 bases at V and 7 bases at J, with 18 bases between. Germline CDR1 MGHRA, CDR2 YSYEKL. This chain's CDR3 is CASSQTTGEGGNEQFF. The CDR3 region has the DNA TGCGCCAGCAGCCAAACTACGGGAGAAGGTGGTAATGAGCAGTTCTTC.

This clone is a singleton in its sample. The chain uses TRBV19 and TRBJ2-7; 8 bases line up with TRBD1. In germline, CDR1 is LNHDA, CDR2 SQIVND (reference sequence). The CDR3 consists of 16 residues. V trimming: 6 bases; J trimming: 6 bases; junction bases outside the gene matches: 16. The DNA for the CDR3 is TGTGCCAGTAGCCTCATCAGGGGGCGTTTATTGTCCGAGCAGTACTTC. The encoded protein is CASSLIRGRLLSEQYF.

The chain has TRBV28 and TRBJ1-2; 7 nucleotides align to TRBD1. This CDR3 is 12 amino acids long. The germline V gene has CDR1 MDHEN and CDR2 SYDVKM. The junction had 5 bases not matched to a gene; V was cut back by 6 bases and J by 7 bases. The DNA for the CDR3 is TGTGCCAGCAGGACAGGGCGCGTTGGCTACACCTTC. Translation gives CASRTGRVGYTF.

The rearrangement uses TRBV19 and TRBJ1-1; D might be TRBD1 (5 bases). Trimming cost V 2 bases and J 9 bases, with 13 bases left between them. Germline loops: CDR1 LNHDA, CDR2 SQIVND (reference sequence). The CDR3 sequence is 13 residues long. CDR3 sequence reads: CASSITVGQKAFF. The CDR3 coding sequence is TGTGCCAGTAGTATAACTGTGGGGCAGAAAGCTTTCTTT.

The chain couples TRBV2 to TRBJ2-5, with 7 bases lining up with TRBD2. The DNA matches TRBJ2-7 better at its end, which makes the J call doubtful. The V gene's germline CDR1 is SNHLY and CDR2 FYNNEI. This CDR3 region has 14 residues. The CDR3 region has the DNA TGTGCCAGCAGTGAGTGGCGGGGGAGAGTCGAGCAGTACTTC. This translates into CASSEWRGRVEQYF.

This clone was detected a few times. The CDR3 spells CASSLSYRASTNEKLFF. The CDR3, as DNA: TGTGCCAGCAGTTTATCGTACAGGGCCTCAACTAATGAAAAACTGTTTTTT. The chain recombines TRBV27 with TRBJ1-4; D possibly corresponds to TRBD1 (6 bases). This CDR3 has 17 amino acids. V gave up 0 bases and J gave up 0 bases, with 11 bases separating them. Germline-derived CDR1 and CDR2 are MNHEY and SMNVEV (reference sequence).

DNA of the CDR3: TGTGCCAGTAGTAACGACAGGGTTGAAGCTTTCTTT. Protein sequence: CASSNDRVEAFF. This rearrangement joins TRBV19 to TRBJ1-1; 7 bases are shared with TRBD1. CDR1 is LNHDA, CDR2 SQIVND, per germline (reference sequence). V gave up 4 bases and J gave up 7 bases; unmatched junction bases: 3. CDR3 size: 12 residues.

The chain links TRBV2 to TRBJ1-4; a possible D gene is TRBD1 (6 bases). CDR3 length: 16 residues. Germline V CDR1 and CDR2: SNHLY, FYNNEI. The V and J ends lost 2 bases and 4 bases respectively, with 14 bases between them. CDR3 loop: CASSEIRQVLNEKLFF. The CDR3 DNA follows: TGTGCCAGCAGTGAAATCCGACAGGTCCTTAATGAAAAACTGTTTTTT.

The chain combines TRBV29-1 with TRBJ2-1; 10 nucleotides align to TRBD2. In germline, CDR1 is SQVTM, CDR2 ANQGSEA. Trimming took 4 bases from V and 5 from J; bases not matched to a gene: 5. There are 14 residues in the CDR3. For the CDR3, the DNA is TGCAGCGTTGTTGGGCTAGCGGGGGACAATGAGCAGTTCTTC. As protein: CSVVGLAGDNEQFF.